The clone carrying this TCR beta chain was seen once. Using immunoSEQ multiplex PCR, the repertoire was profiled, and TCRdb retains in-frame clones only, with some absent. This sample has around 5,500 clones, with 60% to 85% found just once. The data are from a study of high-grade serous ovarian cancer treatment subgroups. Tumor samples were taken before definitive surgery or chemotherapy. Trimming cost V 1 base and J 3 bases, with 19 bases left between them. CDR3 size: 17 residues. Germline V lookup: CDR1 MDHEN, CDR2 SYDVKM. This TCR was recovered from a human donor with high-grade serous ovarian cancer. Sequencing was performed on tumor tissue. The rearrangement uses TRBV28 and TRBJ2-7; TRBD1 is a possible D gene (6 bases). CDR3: CASSLSLGKNRVYEQYF. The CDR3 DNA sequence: TGTGCCAGCAGTTTATCCCTTGGGAAAAACAGGGTCTACGAGCAGTACTTC.